This T cell receptor beta chain was found in a study of T-cell memory formation after mild COVID-19. This clonotype was recorded a few times. Antigen specificity is unknown. Study-wide findings and caveats: Some clones that responded were present in memory (sampled pre-infection), which suggests cross-reactive memory joined.

The CDR3 covers 13 residues. V dropped 6 bases and J dropped 0 bases, with 12 bases sitting between them. CDR1 is SQVTM and CDR2 is ANQGSEA in the germline V gene. A single record per CDR3 protein comes from TCRdb applying MiXCR to the 5' RACE reads. The profile shows 400,000 or so distinct CDR3 sequences, around 18% of them singletons. The sequencing sample was made of PBMCs or a T cell subset sorted from them (not recorded which). This sequence originates from an adult woman who had mild COVID-19 (a few samples of this study predate the infection). Cell type and time point are not known. V is TRBV29-1 and J is TRBJ2-7; D unclear. In nucleotides, the CDR3 is TGCAGCGTAGAGACGGTGAGCTCCTACGAGCAGTACTTC. Its protein product is CSVETVSSYEQYF.